This TCR beta chain was captured in a study of blood T cell repertoires in COVID-19. TCRdb's table, derived via immunoSEQ multiplex PCR, lists solely in-frame clones and lacks some. The sample records some 210,000 clones, 92% being singletons. CDR1 is KGHSH, CDR2 LQKENI, per germline. The CDR3 sequence is 15 residues long. With V trimmed by 1 base and J by 7 bases, 5 bases remained unmatched. This sequence was found in a man aged 25-45 years with acute or convalescent COVID-19. The gene calls are TRBV18 and TRBJ2-1, with 9 positions matching TRBD2. Sequencing input: peripheral blood. CDR3 sequence: CASSPLSSGNNEQFF. CDR3 sequence (DNA): TGTGCCAGCTCACCACTTTCTAGCGGGAATAATGAGCAGTTCTTC. Complete variable domain (other parts from reference TRBV18 and TRBJ2-1): NAGVMQNPRHLVRRRGQEARLRCSPMKGHSHVYWYRQLPEEGLKFMVYLQKENIIDESGMPKERFSAEFPKEGPSILRIQQVVRGDSAAYFCASSPLSSGNNEQFFGPGTRLTVL.